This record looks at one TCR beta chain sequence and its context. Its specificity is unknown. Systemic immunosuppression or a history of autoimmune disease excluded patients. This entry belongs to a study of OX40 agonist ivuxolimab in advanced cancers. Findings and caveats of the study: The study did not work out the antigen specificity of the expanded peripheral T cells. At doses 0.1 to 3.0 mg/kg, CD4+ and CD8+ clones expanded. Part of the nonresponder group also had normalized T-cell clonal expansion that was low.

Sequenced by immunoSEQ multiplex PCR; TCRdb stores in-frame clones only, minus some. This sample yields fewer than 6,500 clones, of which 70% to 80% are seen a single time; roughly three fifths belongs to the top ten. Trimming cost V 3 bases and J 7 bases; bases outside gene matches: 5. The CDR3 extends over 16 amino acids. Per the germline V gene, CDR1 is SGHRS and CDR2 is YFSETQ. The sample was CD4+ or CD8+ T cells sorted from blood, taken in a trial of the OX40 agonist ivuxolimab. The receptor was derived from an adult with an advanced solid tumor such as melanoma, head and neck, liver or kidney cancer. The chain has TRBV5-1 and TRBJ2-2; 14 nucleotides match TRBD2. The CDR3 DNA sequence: TGCGCCAGCAGCTCCGGACTAGCGGGAGGTCACGGGGAGCTGTTTTTT. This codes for CASSSGLAGGHGELFF.